Detailed here is one TCR beta chain. The data were obtained in a study of OX40 agonist ivuxolimab in advanced cancers. On the study more broadly: Patients were infused with ivuxolimab every 2 weeks at 0.01 to 10 mg/kg. Participants averaged about 60 years of age (range about 23 to 79) and were under 90% male.

Germline CDR1 is SGHAT and CDR2 is FQNNGV. The CDR3 runs to 16 residues. V lost 5 bases, J lost 7 bases, and 10 bases stayed unmatched. Profiled with immunoSEQ multiplex PCR; TCRdb holds only in-frame clones, not every one. Of over 60,000 clones listed, 85% are singletons. This chain connects TRBV11-2 to TRBJ2-1; the match to TRBD2 covers 11 bases. The sequence derives from an adult with an advanced solid tumor such as melanoma, head and neck, liver or kidney cancer. The material was CD4+ or CD8+ T cells sorted from blood, obtained in a trial of the OX40 agonist ivuxolimab. The CDR3 DNA follows: TGTGCCAGCAGCCCGACTTTAGCGGGAGGGCCGAATGAGCAGTTCTTC. Translating it yields CASSPTLAGGPNEQFF.